A selection of T cell receptor beta chains follows, all from one sample in a study of Ad26.COV2.S vaccination and SARS-CoV-2 variants. Produced via immunoSEQ multiplex PCR; TCRdb's table is partial and in-frame only. This sample has more than 250,000 clones, with 87% found just once. The sample in question was peripheral blood, obtained in a trial of Ad26.COV2.S vaccine versus placebo. The receptors were sampled from a person between 18 and 60 years old who received the Ad26.COV2.S COVID-19 vaccine or a placebo. The CDR3 runs from the conserved cysteine through the conserved F or W. D genes are given only for firm matches. Clone size is stated in some rows and not others, as once, few, many or a class when expanded.

V gene: TRBV5-6; D gene: -; J gene: TRBJ2-4; clone size: -; CDR3 length: 15; CDR3 protein: CASSLARFDKNIQYF; CDR3 DNA: TGTGCCAGCAGCTTGGCCAGGTTCGACAAAAACATTCAGTACTTC
V gene: TRBV6-1; D gene: -; J gene: TRBJ1-2; clone size: -; CDR3 length: 14; CDR3 protein: CASSDTGTLYGYTF; CDR3 DNA: TGTGCCAGCAGTGACACCGGGACCCTCTATGGCTACACCTTC
V gene: TRBV19; D gene: TRBD1; J gene: TRBJ2-7; clone size: -; CDR3 length: 14; CDR3 protein: CASNQPGQGNEQYF; CDR3 DNA: TGTGCCAGTAATCAACCGGGACAGGGTAACGAGCAGTACTTC
V gene: TRBV15; D gene: -; J gene: TRBJ1-2; clone size: -; CDR3 length: 13; CDR3 protein: CATSRDRVGGYTF; CDR3 DNA: TGTGCCACCAGCAGAGACCGGGTAGGTGGCTACACCTTC
V gene: TRBV4-3; D gene: -; J gene: TRBJ2-7; clone size: few; CDR3 length: 13; CDR3 protein: CASSQGVVYEQYF; CDR3 DNA: TGCGCCAGCAGCCAAGGGGTGGTCTACGAGCAGTACTTC
V gene: TRBV27; D gene: -; J gene: TRBJ2-7; clone size: once; CDR3 length: 16; CDR3 protein: CASSLSIGQSSYEQYF; CDR3 DNA: TGTGCCAGCAGTTTATCGATAGGCCAGAGCTCCTACGAGCAGTACTTC
V gene: TRBV6-1; D gene: -; J gene: TRBJ2-7; clone size: -; CDR3 length: 14; CDR3 protein: CASSERGESYEQYF; CDR3 DNA: TGTGCCAGCAGTGAGAGGGGTGAGTCCTACGAGCAGTACTTC
V gene: TRBV7-9; D gene: -; J gene: TRBJ2-6; clone size: -; CDR3 length: 16; CDR3 protein: CASSFARGSGANVLTF; CDR3 DNA: TGTGCCAGCAGCTTTGCCCGGGGCTCTGGGGCCAACGTCCTGACTTTC
V gene: TRBV25-1; D gene: -; J gene: TRBJ1-1; clone size: -; CDR3 length: 13; CDR3 protein: CASSEFGGTEAFF; CDR3 DNA: TGTGCCAGCAGTGAATTCGGGGGTACTGAAGCTTTCTTT
V gene: TRBV5-1; D gene: -; J gene: TRBJ1-6; clone size: -; CDR3 length: 13; CDR3 protein: CATSEGVNSPLHF; CDR3 DNA: TGCGCTACCTCCGAGGGTGTTAATTCACCCCTCCACTTT
V gene: TRBV30; D gene: -; J gene: TRBJ2-2; clone size: few; CDR3 length: 17; CDR3 protein: CAWSAPPSFGNTGELFF; CDR3 DNA: TGTGCCTGGAGTGCCCCTCCCAGTTTCGGGAACACCGGGGAGCTGTTTTTT
V gene: TRBV7-2; D gene: TRBD1; J gene: TRBJ1-2; clone size: -; CDR3 length: 16; CDR3 protein: CASSLILGTGGPTDTF; CDR3 DNA: TGTGCCAGCAGCTTAATCCTGGGGACAGGGGGTCCGACGGACACCTTC
V gene: TRBV3-1/TRBV3-2; D gene: -; J gene: TRBJ1-2; clone size: -; CDR3 length: 13; CDR3 protein: CASSQESNYGYTF; CDR3 DNA: TGTGCCAGCAGCCAGGAGAGCAACTATGGCTACACCTTC
V gene: TRBV19; D gene: -; J gene: TRBJ1-5; clone size: -; CDR3 length: 14; CDR3 protein: CASRPTNPGRPQHF; CDR3 DNA: TGTGCCAGTAGGCCGACCAACCCCGGGAGACCCCAGCATTTT
V gene: TRBV6-5; D gene: -; J gene: TRBJ2-1; clone size: -; CDR3 length: 16; CDR3 protein: CASSYSSWGLANEQFF; CDR3 DNA: TGTGCCAGCAGTTACTCGAGTTGGGGTCTGGCCAATGAGCAGTTCTTC
V gene: TRBV19; D gene: -; J gene: TRBJ2-5; clone size: -; CDR3 length: 15; CDR3 protein: CASSIKAGRQETQYF; CDR3 DNA: TGTGCCAGTAGTATCAAGGCCGGTCGTCAAGAGACCCAGTACTTC
V gene: TRBV7-2; D gene: -; J gene: TRBJ2-7; clone size: -; CDR3 length: 13; CDR3 protein: CASSPSSNYEQYF; CDR3 DNA: TGTGCCAGCAGCCCCTCCAGCAACTACGAGCAGTACTTC
V gene: TRBV5-1; D gene: -; J gene: TRBJ2-1; clone size: -; CDR3 length: 14; CDR3 protein: CASSSRTGWNEQFF; CDR3 DNA: TGCGCCAGCAGCTCACGTACTGGGTGGAATGAGCAGTTCTTC
V gene: TRBV7-2; D gene: -; J gene: TRBJ1-6; clone size: -; CDR3 length: 13; CDR3 protein: CASSSKNRSPLHF; CDR3 DNA: TGTGCCAGCAGCTCAAAAAATCGGTCACCCCTCCACTTT
V gene: TRBV18; D gene: -; J gene: TRBJ2-3; clone size: -; CDR3 length: 15; CDR3 protein: CASSPRRVGTDTQYF; CDR3 DNA: TGTGCCAGCTCACCTAGAAGGGTGGGTACAGATACGCAGTATTTT
V gene: TRBV10-1; D gene: -; J gene: TRBJ1-5; clone size: -; CDR3 length: 15; CDR3 protein: CASSEEGQGHQPQHF; CDR3 DNA: TGCGCCAGCAGTGAGGAGGGGCAGGGTCATCAGCCCCAGCATTTT
V gene: TRBV19; D gene: TRBD2; J gene: TRBJ2-1; clone size: -; CDR3 length: 13; CDR3 protein: CASSIEGGNEQFF; CDR3 DNA: TGTGCCAGTAGTATAGAGGGGGGGAATGAGCAGTTCTTC
V gene: TRBV7-8; D gene: TRBD2; J gene: TRBJ2-1; clone size: -; CDR3 length: 17; CDR3 protein: CASSLVGQGLAGNEQFF; CDR3 DNA: TGTGCCAGCAGCTTAGTCGGGCAGGGACTAGCGGGCAATGAGCAGTTCTTC
V gene: TRBV7-8; D gene: TRBD1; J gene: TRBJ2-7; clone size: -; CDR3 length: 15; CDR3 protein: CASSPDRVIAYEQYF; CDR3 DNA: TGTGCCAGCAGCCCCGACAGGGTGATCGCCTACGAGCAGTACTTC
V gene: TRBV11-2; D gene: -; J gene: TRBJ1-2; clone size: -; CDR3 length: 14; CDR3 protein: CASSLEGTGPGYTF; CDR3 DNA: TGTGCCAGCAGCTTAGAAGGTACGGGCCCCGGCTACACCTTC
V gene: TRBV5-1; D gene: -; J gene: TRBJ1-1; clone size: -; CDR3 length: 14; CDR3 protein: CASSLVPENTEAFF; CDR3 DNA: TGCGCCAGCAGCTTGGTTCCGGAGAACACTGAAGCTTTCTTT
V gene: TRBV6-5; D gene: -; J gene: TRBJ1-1; clone size: few; CDR3 length: 13; CDR3 protein: CASRKTVDTEAFF; CDR3 DNA: TGTGCCAGCAGAAAGACAGTGGACACTGAAGCTTTCTTT
V gene: TRBV3-1/TRBV3-2; D gene: -; J gene: TRBJ1-4; clone size: -; CDR3 length: 14; CDR3 protein: CASSPNSGAGKLFF; CDR3 DNA: TGTGCCAGCAGCCCGAATTCCGGCGCGGGGAAACTGTTTTTT
V gene: TRBV7-9; D gene: -; J gene: TRBJ1-1; clone size: few; CDR3 length: 16; CDR3 protein: CASSLVFGHLNTEAFF; CDR3 DNA: TGTGCCAGCAGCTTAGTGTTCGGACACCTGAACACTGAAGCTTTCTTT
V gene: TRBV2; D gene: TRBD2; J gene: TRBJ2-7; clone size: -; CDR3 length: 16; CDR3 protein: CASSDSTSGRPYEQYF; CDR3 DNA: TGTGCCAGCAGTGATTCGACTAGCGGGAGGCCCTACGAGCAGTACTTC
V gene: TRBV11-2; D gene: TRBD2; J gene: TRBJ2-1; clone size: -; CDR3 length: 18; CDR3 protein: CASSPRGISGNPYNEQFF; CDR3 DNA: TGTGCCAGCAGCCCCCGTGGGATTAGCGGGAACCCCTACAATGAGCAGTTCTTC
V gene: TRBV18; D gene: TRBD1; J gene: TRBJ1-2; clone size: -; CDR3 length: 14; CDR3 protein: CASSPGQGAYGYTF; CDR3 DNA: TGTGCCAGCTCACCGGGACAGGGGGCCTATGGCTACACCTTC
V gene: TRBV6-5; D gene: TRBD1; J gene: TRBJ1-5; clone size: -; CDR3 length: 15; CDR3 protein: CASIRQGDGNQPQHF; CDR3 DNA: TGTGCCAGCATCAGACAGGGGGACGGCAATCAGCCCCAGCATTTT
V gene: TRBV2; D gene: -; J gene: TRBJ2-7; clone size: -; CDR3 length: 14; CDR3 protein: CANKQGLSSYEQYF; CDR3 DNA: TGTGCCAACAAACAGGGACTATCCTCCTACGAGCAGTACTTC
V gene: TRBV28; D gene: -; J gene: TRBJ1-4; clone size: -; CDR3 length: 15; CDR3 protein: CASRASGPTNEKLFF; CDR3 DNA: TGTGCCAGCAGGGCGTCAGGCCCAACTAATGAAAAACTGTTTTTT
V gene: TRBV4-1; D gene: -; J gene: TRBJ1-5; clone size: -; CDR3 length: 15; CDR3 protein: CASSQETGQNQPQHF; CDR3 DNA: TGCGCCAGCAGCCAAGAGACAGGACAAAATCAGCCCCAGCATTTT
V gene: TRBV5-4; D gene: TRBD1; J gene: TRBJ1-2; clone size: -; CDR3 length: 16; CDR3 protein: CASSVGRGPPNYGYTF; CDR3 DNA: TGTGCCAGCAGCGTCGGCAGGGGGCCACCTAACTATGGCTACACCTTC
V gene: TRBV6-6; D gene: -; J gene: TRBJ1-6; clone size: -; CDR3 length: 14; CDR3 protein: CASEMTESGSPLHF; CDR3 DNA: TGTGCCAGCGAGATGACGGAAAGCGGTTCACCCCTCCACTTT
V gene: TRBV29-1; D gene: -; J gene: TRBJ1-1; clone size: -; CDR3 length: 12; CDR3 protein: CSVGQLNTEAFF; CDR3 DNA: TGCAGCGTTGGACAGTTGAACACTGAAGCTTTCTTT
V gene: TRBV5-1; D gene: -; J gene: TRBJ2-3; clone size: -; CDR3 length: 14; CDR3 protein: CASGGTTSTDTQYF; CDR3 DNA: TGCGCCAGCGGAGGCACGACGAGCACAGATACGCAGTATTTT
V gene: TRBV27; D gene: -; J gene: TRBJ1-2; clone size: -; CDR3 length: 14; CDR3 protein: CASRAQGANYGYTF; CDR3 DNA: TGTGCCAGCAGGGCACAAGGGGCTAACTATGGCTACACCTTC
V gene: TRBV7-8; D gene: TRBD2; J gene: TRBJ2-7; clone size: -; CDR3 length: 16; CDR3 protein: CASSFRVGGGSYEQYF; CDR3 DNA: TGTGCCAGCAGCTTTCGGGTCGGGGGGGGATCCTACGAGCAGTACTTC
V gene: TRBV9; D gene: TRBD2; J gene: TRBJ2-3; clone size: -; CDR3 length: 15; CDR3 protein: CASSVSTGGRDTQYF; CDR3 DNA: TGTGCCAGCAGCGTTTCCACGGGGGGAAGGGATACGCAGTATTTT
V gene: TRBV28; D gene: -; J gene: TRBJ2-2; clone size: -; CDR3 length: 14; CDR3 protein: CASSPGTQTGELFF; CDR3 DNA: TGTGCCAGCAGCCCCGGGACGCAGACCGGGGAGCTGTTTTTT
V gene: TRBV21-1; D gene: -; J gene: TRBJ2-1; clone size: once; CDR3 length: 16; CDR3 protein: CASSKAGTGAYNEQFF; CDR3 DNA: TGTGCCAGCAGCAAAGCCGGGACAGGGGCTTACAATGAGCAGTTCTTC
V gene: TRBV30; D gene: -; J gene: TRBJ1-4; clone size: -; CDR3 length: 13; CDR3 protein: CAWRDTTNEKLFF; CDR3 DNA: TGTGCCTGGAGGGACACAACTAATGAAAAACTGTTTTTT
V gene: TRBV18; D gene: TRBD1; J gene: TRBJ1-3; clone size: once; CDR3 length: 16; CDR3 protein: CASSPGQTNSGNTIYF; CDR3 DNA: TGTGCCAGCTCACCGGGACAGACTAACTCTGGAAACACCATATATTTT
V gene: TRBV11-3; D gene: TRBD2; J gene: TRBJ2-5; clone size: -; CDR3 length: 13; CDR3 protein: CASSPGGMETQYF; CDR3 DNA: TGTGCCAGCAGCCCGGGGGGTATGGAGACCCAGTACTTC